This TCR beta chain was profiled in a study of T cell changes during pregnancy in multiple sclerosis. Trimming cost V 1 base and J 0 bases, with 12 bases left between them. Germline CDR1 and CDR2: SGHNT and YYREEE (reference sequence). The CDR3 runs to 16 residues. Libraries were prepared by immunoSEQ multiplex PCR; TCRdb keeps only in-frame clonotypes and omits some of them. The table records some 71,000 clones, 92% of them present only once. This clonotype originated in a female donor with multiple sclerosis, enrolled in a pregnancy study. Sequenced material: peripheral blood, taken after pregnancy. V and J are TRBV5-4 and TRBJ2-3; D call uncertain. CDR3 in DNA: TGTGCCAGCAGCTTGTCGGCGGATCCTAGCACAGATACGCAGTATTTT. It codes for CASSLSADPSTDTQYF. The whole variable domain, filled in from reference TRBV5-4 and TRBJ2-3, reads ETGVTQSPTHLIKTRGQQVTLRCSSQSGHNTVSWYQQALGQGPQFIFQYYREEENGRGNFPPRFSGLQFPNYSSELNVNALELDDSALYLCASSLSADPSTDTQYFGPGTRLTVL.